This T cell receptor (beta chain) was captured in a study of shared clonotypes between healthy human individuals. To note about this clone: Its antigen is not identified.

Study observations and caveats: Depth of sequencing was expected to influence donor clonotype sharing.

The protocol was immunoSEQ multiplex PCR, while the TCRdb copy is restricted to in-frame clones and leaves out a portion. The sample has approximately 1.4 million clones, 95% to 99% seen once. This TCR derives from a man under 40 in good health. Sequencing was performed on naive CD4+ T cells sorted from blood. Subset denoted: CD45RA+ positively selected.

The CDR3 loop is CASSIKENTEAFF. CDR3 nucleotide sequence: TGTGCCAGCAGTATAAAGGAGAACACTGAAGCTTTCTTT. The gene calls are TRBV6-5 and TRBJ1-1, with D hard to call. V lost 5 bases and J lost 1, with 8 bases in between. Germline lookup yields CDR1 MNHEY and CDR2 SVGAGI. The CDR3 runs 13 residues.